The entry below gives a single TCR beta chain sequence along with its context. Its cognate antigen is unknown. Germline V gene lookup returns CDR1 LGHNA and CDR2 YNFKEQ. Trimming removed 0 bases from V and 4 bases from J; junction bases left unmatched: 5. This CDR3 is 16 amino acids long. This sample was taken from a study of naive CD8 T cells in extremely preterm neonates. Sorting kept Annexin V-negative CD3+CD8+CD45RA+CCR7+ naive T cells. About 19,000 to 100,000 naive CD8+ T cells were sorted per sample. The data were produced by immunoSEQ multiplex PCR, yet TCRdb's version contains in-frame clones alone and is incomplete. The sample holds 6,000 to 9,000 clones, approximately 98% seen once. Notes on the study in general: Preterm samples differed in productive template counts; sample size was small. Compared with older groups, preterm CDR3s were shorter, with fewer N additions and less trimming.

The receptor comes from a human donor in good health. Sequences were obtained from naive CD8+ T cells from blood. The rearrangement links TRBV4-2 to TRBJ1-5; 8 nucleotides align to TRBD1. CDR3 bases: TGTGCCAGCAGCCAAGAACAGGGGGGTTTGAATCAGCCCCAGCATTTT. Amino acids: CASSQEQGGLNQPQHF.